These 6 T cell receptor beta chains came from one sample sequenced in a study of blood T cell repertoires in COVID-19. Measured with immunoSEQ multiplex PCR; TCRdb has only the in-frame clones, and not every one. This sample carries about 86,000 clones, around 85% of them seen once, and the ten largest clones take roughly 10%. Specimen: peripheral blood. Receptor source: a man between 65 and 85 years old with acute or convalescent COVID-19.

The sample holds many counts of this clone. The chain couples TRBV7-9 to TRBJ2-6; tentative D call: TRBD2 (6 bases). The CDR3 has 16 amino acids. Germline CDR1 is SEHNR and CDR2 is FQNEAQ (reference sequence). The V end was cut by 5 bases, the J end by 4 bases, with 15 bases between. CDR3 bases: TGTGCCAGCAGCCCCTGGCGGGGCAGGGGGGCCAACGTCCTGACTTTC. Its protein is CASSPWRGRGANVLTF.

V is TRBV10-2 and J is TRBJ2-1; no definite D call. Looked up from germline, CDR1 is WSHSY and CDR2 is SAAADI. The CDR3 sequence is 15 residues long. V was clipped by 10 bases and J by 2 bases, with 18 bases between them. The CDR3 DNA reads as TGCGCCACCTCACTCTTAGCACCTCCCTACAATGAGCAGTTCTTC. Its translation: CATSLLAPPYNEQFF.

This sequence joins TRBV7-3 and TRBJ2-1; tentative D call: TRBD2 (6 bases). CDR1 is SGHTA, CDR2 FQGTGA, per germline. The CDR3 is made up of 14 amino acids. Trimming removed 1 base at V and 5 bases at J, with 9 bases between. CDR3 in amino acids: CASSLRGGNNEQFF. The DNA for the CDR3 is TGTGCCAGCAGCTTAAGAGGAGGGAACAATGAGCAGTTCTTC.

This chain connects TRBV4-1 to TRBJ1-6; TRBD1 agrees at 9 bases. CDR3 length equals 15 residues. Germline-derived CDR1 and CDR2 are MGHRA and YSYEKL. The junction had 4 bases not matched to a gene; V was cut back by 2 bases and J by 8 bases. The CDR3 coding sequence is TGCGCCAGCAGCCAACCGGGACAGGGATATTCACCCCTCCACTTT. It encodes CASSQPGQGYSPLHF.

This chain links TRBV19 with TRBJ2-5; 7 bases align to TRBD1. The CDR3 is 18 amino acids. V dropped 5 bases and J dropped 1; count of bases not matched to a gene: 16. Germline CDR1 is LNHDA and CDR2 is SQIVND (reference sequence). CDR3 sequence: CASSHLGTVSCTQETQYF. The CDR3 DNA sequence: TGTGCCAGTAGTCATCTCGGGACAGTGTCCTGTACCCAAGAGACCCAGTACTTC.

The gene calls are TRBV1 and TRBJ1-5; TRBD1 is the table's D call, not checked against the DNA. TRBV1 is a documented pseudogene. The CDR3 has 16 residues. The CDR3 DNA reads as TGCACCAGCAGCCATAAGGGACAGCGAACTAATCAGCCCCAGCATTTT. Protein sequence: CTSSHKGQRTNQPQHF.